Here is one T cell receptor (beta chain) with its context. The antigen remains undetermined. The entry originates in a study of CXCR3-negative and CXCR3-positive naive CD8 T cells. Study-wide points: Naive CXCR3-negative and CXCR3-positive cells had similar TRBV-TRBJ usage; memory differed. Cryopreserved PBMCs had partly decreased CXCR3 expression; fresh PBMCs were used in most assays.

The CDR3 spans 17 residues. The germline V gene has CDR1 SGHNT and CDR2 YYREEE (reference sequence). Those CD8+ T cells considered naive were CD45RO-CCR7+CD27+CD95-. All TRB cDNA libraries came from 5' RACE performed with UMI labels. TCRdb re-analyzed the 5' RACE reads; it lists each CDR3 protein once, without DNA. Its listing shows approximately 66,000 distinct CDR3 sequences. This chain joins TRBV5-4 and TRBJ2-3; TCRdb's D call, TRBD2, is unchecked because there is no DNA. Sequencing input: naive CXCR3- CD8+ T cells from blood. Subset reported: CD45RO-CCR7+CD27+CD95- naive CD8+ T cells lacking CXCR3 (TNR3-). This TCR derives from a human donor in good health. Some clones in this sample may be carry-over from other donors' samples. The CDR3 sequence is CASSLGSSTRVGDTQYF.